The T cell receptor beta chain described here comes from a study of T cells in localized non-small cell lung cancer (dated by TCRdb to about 2020). Regarding the research as a whole: Comparing tumors with uninvolved tumor-adjacent lungs, the study looked at the T cell repertoires of 236 patients with early-stage NSCLC. The cohort consisted of around 250 treatment-naive NSCLC patients whose localized lung tumors had been resected. NSCLC patients had a mean age of approximately 66 years, and around 140 were male and 85 to 110 female.

What the study reported, not specific to this receptor: Of the top 100 tumor clones, a median of roughly 53 were detected in paired uninvolved adjacent lung; around 30 were also among that lung's top 100. Uninvolved tumor-adjacent lung showed the highest T cell clonality, higher than tumor, which suggests more focused antigenic responses in the adjacent lung. Because of the exploratory design, TCR variables were selected using unadjusted p-values without false-discovery rate correction. Because multi-region tumor sequencing was not done, intratumor heterogeneity could not be ruled out. Higher blood T cell density associated with longer overall survival, while higher adjacent-lung clonality associated with shorter survival.

At diagnosis, tumor, uninvolved tumor-adjacent lung and peripheral blood were collected and then preserved as a mix of FFPE and fresh-frozen material. For TCR repertoire profiling, blood samples were analyzed in the form of peripheral blood mononuclear cells. The immunoSEQ Assay was used to sequence TCR beta CDR3 regions from DNA. Per the original workflow: T cell density was computed as TCR beta template counts normalized to usable DNA estimated by amplifying housekeeping genes. Using the preseqR package, richness was estimated by extrapolating to 120,000 templates for tissue samples and 400,000 templates for PBMC samples. Clonality was defined by subtracting Pielou's evenness from one. Differential abundance testing on productive amino-acid clonotypes, with a minimum total count of 5 and an alpha of 0.1, was used to identify tissue-enriched TCRs. The Jaccard Index and the Morisita Overlap Index were used to measure how much the repertoires overlapped between compartments. TCR beta CDR3s were clustered by GLIPH together with public tetramer-defined viral CDR3s, and at least three viral sequences plus V-gene enrichment were required for viral motifs. TCRdb mirrors the immuneACCESS table, restricted to in-frame sequences. Some clones are absent from its copies; in checked studies, under half trace to an unresolved V gene, and the reason for the others is unknown. The V and J calls and clone size come from that table; D and trimming were worked out from the DNA. The sample profile shows approximately 41,000 clones; roughly 86% of them were found once. Of the sample, roughly 7% is held by the ten largest clones.

In this sample, this clone turned up a few times. What this receptor recognizes is not known. Qualities for individual bases were not recorded, and no much larger clone is one base off. The sample was peripheral blood, taken before any cancer treatment. The receptor was isolated from a woman aged 18-50 years with stage III lung adenocarcinoma.

This receptor has the CDR3 CASSSSRGQSEKLFF. The nucleotide sequence is given as TGTGCCAGCAGTTCCTCGCGGGGTCAAAGTGAAAAACTGTTTTTT. This chain joins TRBV6-5 to TRBJ1-4, with the D gene not clear enough to name. The CDR3 measures 15 amino acids from cysteine to phenylalanine. The retained sequence is limited to the CDR3, 45 bases, with the frame set at the first base. The germline V gene supplies CDR1 MNHEY and CDR2 SVGAGI. V and J are truncated by 4 bases and 7 bases respectively, leaving an intervening sequence of 16 bases.